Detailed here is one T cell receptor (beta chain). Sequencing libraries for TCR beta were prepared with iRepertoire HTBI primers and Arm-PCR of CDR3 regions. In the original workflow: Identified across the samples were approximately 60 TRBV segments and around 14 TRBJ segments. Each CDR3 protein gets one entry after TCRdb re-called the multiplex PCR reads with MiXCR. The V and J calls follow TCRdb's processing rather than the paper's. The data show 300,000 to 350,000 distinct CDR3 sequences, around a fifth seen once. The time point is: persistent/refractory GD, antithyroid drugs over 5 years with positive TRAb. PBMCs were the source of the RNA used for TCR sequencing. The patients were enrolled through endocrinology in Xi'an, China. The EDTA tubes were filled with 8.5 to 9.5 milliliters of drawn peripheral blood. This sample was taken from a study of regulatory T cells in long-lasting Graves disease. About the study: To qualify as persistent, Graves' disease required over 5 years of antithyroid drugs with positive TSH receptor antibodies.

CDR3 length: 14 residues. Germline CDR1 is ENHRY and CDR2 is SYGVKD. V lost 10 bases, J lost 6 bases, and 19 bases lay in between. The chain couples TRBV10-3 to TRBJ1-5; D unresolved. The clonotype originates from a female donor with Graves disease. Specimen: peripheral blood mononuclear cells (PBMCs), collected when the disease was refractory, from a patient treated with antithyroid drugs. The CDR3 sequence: CATAAEGRFQPQHF. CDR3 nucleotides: TGTGCCACCGCAGCCGAGGGTCGGTTTCAGCCCCAGCATTTT.